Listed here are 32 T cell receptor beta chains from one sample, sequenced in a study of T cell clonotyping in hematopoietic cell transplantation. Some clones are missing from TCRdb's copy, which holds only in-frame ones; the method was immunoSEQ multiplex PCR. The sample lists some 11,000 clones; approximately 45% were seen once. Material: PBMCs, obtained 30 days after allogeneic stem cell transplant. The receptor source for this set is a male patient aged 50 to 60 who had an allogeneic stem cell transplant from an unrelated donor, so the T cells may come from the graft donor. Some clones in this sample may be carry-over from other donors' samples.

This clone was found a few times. In DNA form, the CDR3 reads TGTGCCAGCAGTTACTATCCGAACAGGGGTCTTGAAGCTTTCTTT. Amino acids: CASSYYPNRGLEAFF. The chain recombines TRBV6-5 with TRBJ1-1, with 7 bases matching TRBD1. This CDR3 spans 15 amino acids. The germline CDR1 and CDR2 sequences are MNHEY and SVGAGI. V trimming: 1 base; J trimming: 7 bases; junction bases outside the gene matches: 9.

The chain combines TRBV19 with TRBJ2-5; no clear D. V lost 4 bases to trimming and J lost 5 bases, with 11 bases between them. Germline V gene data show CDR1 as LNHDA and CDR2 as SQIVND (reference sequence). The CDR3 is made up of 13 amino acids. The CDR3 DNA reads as TGTGCCAGTAGTACCAACCTGGGGGAGACCCAGTACTTC. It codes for CASSTNLGETQYF.

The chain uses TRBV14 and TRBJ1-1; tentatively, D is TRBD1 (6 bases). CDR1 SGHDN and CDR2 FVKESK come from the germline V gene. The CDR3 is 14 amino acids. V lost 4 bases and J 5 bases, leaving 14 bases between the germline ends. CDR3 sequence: CASSRLGGETEAFF. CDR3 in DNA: TGTGCCAGCAGCCGGTTGGGGGGCGAAACTGAAGCTTTCTTT.

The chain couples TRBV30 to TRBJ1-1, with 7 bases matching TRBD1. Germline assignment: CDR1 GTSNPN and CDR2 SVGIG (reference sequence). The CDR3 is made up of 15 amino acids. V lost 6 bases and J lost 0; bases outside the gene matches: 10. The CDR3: CACLSPGGLNTEAFF. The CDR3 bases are TGTGCCTGTCTTTCCCCAGGGGGGCTGAACACTGAAGCTTTCTTT.

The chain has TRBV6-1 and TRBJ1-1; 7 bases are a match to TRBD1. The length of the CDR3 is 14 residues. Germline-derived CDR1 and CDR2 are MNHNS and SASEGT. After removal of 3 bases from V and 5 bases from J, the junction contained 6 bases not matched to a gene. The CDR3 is CASSEGQLNTEAFF. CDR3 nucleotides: TGTGCCAGCAGTGAGGGACAGTTAAATACTGAAGCTTTCTTT.

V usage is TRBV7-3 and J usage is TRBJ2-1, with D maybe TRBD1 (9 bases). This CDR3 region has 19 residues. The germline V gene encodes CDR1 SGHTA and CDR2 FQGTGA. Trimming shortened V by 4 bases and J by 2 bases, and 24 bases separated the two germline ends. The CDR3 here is CASSWLGTGNSGTYNEQFF. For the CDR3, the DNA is TGTGCCAGCAGCTGGCTAGGGACAGGGAATAGCGGGACCTACAATGAGCAGTTCTTC. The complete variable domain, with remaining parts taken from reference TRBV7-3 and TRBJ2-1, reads GAGVSQTPSNKVTEKGKYVELRCDPISGHTALYWYRQSLGQGPEFLIYFQGTGAADDSGLPNDRFFAVRPEGSVSTLKIQRTERGDSAVYLCASSWLGTGNSGTYNEQFFGPGTRLTVL.

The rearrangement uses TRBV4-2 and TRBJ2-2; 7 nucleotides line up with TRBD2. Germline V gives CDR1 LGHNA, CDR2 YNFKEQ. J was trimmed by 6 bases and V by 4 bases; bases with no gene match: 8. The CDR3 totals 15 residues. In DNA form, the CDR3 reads TGTGCCAGCAGCCTCCGAGCGGGGAAGGCCGGGGAGCTGTTTTTT. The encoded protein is CASSLRAGKAGELFF.

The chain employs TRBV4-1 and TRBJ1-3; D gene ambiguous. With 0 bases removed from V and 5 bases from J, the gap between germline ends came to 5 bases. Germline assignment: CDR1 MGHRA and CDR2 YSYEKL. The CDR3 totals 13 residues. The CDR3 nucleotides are TGCGCCAGCAGCCAAGAAGACAGAAACACCATATATTTT. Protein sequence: CASSQEDRNTIYF.

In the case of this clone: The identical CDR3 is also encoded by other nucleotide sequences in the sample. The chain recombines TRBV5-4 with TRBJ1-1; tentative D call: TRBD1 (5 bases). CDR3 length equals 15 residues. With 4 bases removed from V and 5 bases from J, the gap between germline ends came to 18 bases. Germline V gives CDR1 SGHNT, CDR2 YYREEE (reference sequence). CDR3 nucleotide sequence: TGTGCCAGCAGCCTGGAGGACACTGAGCCAACTGAAGCTTTCTTT. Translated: CASSLEDTEPTEAFF.

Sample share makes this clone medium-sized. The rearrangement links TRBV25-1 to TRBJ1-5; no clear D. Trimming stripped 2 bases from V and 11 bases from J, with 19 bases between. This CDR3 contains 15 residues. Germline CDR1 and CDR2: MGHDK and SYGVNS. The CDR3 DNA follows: TGTGCCAGCAGTGAAGGAAACGGTGTCTCGGAGTCCCAGCATTTT. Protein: CASSEGNGVSESQHF.

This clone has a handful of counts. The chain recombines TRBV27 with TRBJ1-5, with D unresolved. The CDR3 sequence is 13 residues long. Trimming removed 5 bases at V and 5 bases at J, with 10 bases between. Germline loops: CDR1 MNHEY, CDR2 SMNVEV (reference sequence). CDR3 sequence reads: CASSEDGDQPQHF. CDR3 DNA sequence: TGTGCCAGCAGTGAGGACGGGGATCAGCCCCAGCATTTT.

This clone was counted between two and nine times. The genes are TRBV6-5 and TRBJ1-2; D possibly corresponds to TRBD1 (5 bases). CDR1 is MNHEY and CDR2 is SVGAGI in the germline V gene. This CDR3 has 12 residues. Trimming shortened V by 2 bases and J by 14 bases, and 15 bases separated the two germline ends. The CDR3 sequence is CASSYHNGASTF. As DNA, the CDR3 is TGTGCCAGCAGTTACCATAACGGGGCGAGTACCTTC.

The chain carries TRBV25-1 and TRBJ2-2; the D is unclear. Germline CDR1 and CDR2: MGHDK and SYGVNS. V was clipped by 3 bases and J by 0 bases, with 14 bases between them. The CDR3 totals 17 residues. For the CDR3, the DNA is TGTGCCAGCAGTGATATAGAAGGCGGTGCGAACACCGGGGAGCTGTTTTTT. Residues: CASSDIEGGANTGELFF.

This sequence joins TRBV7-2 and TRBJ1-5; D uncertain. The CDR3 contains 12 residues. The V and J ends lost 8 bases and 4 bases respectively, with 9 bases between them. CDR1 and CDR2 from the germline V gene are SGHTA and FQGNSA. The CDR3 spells CASGRANQPQHF. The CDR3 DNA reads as TGTGCCAGCGGGCGGGCGAATCAGCCCCAGCATTTT.

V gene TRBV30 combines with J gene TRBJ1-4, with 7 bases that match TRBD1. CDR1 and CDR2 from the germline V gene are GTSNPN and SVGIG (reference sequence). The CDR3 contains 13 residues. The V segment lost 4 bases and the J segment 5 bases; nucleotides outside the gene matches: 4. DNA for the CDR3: TGTGCCTGGAAAGACAGGGCGAATGAAAAACTGTTTTTT. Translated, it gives CAWKDRANEKLFF.

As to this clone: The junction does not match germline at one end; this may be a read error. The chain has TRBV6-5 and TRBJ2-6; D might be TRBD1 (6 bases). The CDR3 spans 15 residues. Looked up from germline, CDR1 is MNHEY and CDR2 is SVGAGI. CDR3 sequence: CASSQQGSRANALTF. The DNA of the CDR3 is TGTGCCAGCAGCCAACAGGGTTCTAGGGCCAACGCCCTGACTTTC.

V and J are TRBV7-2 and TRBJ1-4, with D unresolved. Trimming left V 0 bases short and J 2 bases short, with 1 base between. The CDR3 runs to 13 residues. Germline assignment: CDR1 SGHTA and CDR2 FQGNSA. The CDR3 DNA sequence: TGTGCCAGCAGCTTAGCGACTAATGAAAAACTGTTTTTT. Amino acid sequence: CASSLATNEKLFF.

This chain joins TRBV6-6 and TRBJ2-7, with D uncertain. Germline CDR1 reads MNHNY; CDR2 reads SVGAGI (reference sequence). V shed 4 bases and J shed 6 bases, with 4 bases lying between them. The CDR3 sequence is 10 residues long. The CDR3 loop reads CASSSAEQYF. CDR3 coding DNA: TGTGCCAGCAGTTCCGCCGAGCAGTACTTC.

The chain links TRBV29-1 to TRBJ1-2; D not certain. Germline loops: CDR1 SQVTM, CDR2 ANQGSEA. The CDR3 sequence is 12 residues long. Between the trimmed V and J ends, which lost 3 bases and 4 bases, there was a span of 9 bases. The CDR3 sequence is CSVDSGIYGYTF. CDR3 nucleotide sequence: TGCAGCGTTGATTCAGGCATCTATGGCTACACCTTC.

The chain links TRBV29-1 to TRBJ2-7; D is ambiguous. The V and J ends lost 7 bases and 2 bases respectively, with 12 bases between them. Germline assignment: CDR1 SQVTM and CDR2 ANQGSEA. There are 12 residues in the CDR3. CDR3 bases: TGCAGCGCCTCGGACGCTACCTACGAGCAGTACTTC. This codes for CSASDATYEQYF.

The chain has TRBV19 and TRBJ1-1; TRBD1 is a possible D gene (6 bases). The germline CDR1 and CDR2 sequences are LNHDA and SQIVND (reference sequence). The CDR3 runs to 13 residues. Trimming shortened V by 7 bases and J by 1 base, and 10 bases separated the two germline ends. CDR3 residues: CASKPTGNTEAFF. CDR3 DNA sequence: TGTGCCAGTAAACCGACAGGGAACACTGAAGCTTTCTTT.

The CDR3 loop is CASSVRTDPTGELFF. CDR3 coding DNA: TGTGCCAGCAGCGTAAGGACAGACCCCACCGGGGAGCTGTTTTTT. The rearrangement joins TRBV9 to TRBJ2-2; D is possibly TRBD1 (6 bases). Germline CDR1 is SGDLS and CDR2 is YYNGEE. The CDR3 is 15 amino acids. The ends were cut back, 1 base at V and 4 bases at J, with 11 bases in the middle.

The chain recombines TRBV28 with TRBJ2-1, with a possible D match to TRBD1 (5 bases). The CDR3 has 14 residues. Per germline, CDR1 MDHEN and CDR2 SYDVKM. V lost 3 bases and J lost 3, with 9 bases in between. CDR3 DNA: TGTGCCAGCAGTTTCAGGGCGAACTACAATGAGCAGTTCTTC. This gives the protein CASSFRANYNEQFF.

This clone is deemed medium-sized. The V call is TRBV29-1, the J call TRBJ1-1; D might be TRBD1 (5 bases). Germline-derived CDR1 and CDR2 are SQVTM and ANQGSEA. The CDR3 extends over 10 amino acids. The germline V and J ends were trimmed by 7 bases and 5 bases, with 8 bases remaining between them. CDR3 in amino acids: CSAWGTEAFF. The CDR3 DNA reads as TGCAGCGCTTGGGGGACTGAAGCTTTCTTT.

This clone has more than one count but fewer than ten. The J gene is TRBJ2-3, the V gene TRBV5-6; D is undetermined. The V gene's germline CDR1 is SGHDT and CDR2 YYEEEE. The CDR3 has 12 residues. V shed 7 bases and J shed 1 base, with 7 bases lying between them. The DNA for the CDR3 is TGTGCCAGCGGCCCCCGCACAGATACGCAGTATTTT. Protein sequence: CASGPRTDTQYF.

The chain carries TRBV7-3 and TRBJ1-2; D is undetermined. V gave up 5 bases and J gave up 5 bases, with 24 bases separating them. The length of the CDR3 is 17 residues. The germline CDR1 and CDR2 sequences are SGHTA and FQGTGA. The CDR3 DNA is TGTGCCAGCAGCCATACTACCACACAGAGGTTCCCTTATGGCTACACCTTC. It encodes CASSHTTTQRFPYGYTF.

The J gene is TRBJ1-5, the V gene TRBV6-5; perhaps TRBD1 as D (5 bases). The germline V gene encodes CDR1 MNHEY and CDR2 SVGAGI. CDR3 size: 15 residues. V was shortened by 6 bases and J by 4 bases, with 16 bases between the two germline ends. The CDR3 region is CASSLDRNQNQPQHF. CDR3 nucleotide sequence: TGTGCCAGCAGCCTTGACAGAAACCAGAATCAGCCCCAGCATTTT.

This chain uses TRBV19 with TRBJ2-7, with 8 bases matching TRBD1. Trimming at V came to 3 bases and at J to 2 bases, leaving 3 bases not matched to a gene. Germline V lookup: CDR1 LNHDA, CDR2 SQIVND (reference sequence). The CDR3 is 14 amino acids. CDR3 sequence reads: CASSMVGQAYEQYF. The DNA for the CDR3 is TGTGCCAGTAGTATGGTGGGACAGGCCTACGAGCAGTACTTC.

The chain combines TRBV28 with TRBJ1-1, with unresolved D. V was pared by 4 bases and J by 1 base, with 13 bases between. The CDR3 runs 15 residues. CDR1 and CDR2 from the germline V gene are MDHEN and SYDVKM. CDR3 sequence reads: CASSSTTSANTEAFF. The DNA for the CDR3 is TGTGCCAGCAGTTCGACAACGAGCGCGAACACTGAAGCTTTCTTT.

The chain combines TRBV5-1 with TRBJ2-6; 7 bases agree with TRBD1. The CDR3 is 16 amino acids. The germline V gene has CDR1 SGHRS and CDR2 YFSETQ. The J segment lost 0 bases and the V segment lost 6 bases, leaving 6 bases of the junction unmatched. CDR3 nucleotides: TGCGCCAGCATACAGGGGATAGGCTCTGGGGCCAACGTCCTGACTTTC. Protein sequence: CASIQGIGSGANVLTF.

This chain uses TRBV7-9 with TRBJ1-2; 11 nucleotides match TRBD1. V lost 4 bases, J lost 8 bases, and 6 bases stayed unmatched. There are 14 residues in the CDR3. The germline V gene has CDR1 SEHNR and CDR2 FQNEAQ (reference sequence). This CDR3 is CASSWGQGVYGYTF. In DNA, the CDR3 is TGTGCCAGCAGCTGGGGACAGGGGGTCTACGGCTACACCTTC.

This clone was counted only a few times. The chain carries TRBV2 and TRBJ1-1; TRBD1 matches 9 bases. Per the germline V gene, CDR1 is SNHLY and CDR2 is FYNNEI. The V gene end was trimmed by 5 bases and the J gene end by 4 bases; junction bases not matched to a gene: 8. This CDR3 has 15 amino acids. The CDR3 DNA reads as TGTGCCAGCAGTCAACAGGGGGCCCGTGGCACTGAAGCTTTCTTT. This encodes CASSQQGARGTEAFF.